Shown below are 31 T cell receptor beta chains from a single sample sequenced in a study of PD-L1 blockade in urothelial cancer. The data were produced by immunoSEQ multiplex PCR, yet TCRdb's version contains in-frame clones alone and is incomplete. Of some 110,000 clones listed, more than 85% are singletons. This sample's time point: peripheral blood 6 weeks after treatment start. The starting material was PBMCs, obtained around atezolizumab (anti-PD-L1) treatment. The receptors here all came from a man aged 55 to 70 with urothelial cancer.

This rearrangement joins TRBV2 to TRBJ2-7; D perhaps matches TRBD1 (6 bases). The CDR3 sequence is 13 residues long. CDR1 and CDR2 from the germline V gene are SNHLY and FYNNEI. Trimming left V 5 bases short and J 0 bases short, with 8 bases between. CDR3 amino acids: CASSNRDSYEQYF. The CDR3 nucleotides are TGTGCCAGCAGTAACAGGGACTCCTACGAGCAGTACTTC.

The table lists this clone with a few counts. The rearrangement joins TRBV5-6 to TRBJ1-1; a weak D match, TRBD1 (6 bases). The CDR3 length is 13 residues. The germline gives CDR1 SGHDT, CDR2 YYEEEE. V lost 1 base to trimming and J lost 11 bases, with 15 bases between them. CDR3 region: CASSLIQGHSAFF. The CDR3 coding sequence is TGTGCCAGCAGCTTGATACAGGGCCATTCGGCTTTCTTT. The full variable domain, rest sourced from reference TRBV5-6 and TRBJ1-1, is DAGVTQSPTHLIKTRGQQVTLRCSPKSGHDTVSWYQQALGQGPQFIFQYYEEEERQRGNFPDRFSGHQFPNYSSELNVNALLLGDSALYLCASSLIQGHSAFFGQGTRLTVV.

The chain employs TRBV4-1 and TRBJ1-5, with a weak D call TRBD1 (5 bases). The CDR3 is 14 residues long. Germline CDR1 and CDR2: MGHRA and YSYEKL. V lost 2 bases and J lost 7, with 12 bases in between. CDR3 region: CASSQRPGKQPQHF. As DNA, the CDR3 is TGCGCCAGCAGCCAAAGGCCAGGGAAGCAGCCCCAGCATTTT.

V is TRBV28 and J is TRBJ1-2, with a weak D call TRBD1 (5 bases). Germline CDR1 and CDR2: MDHEN and SYDVKM. Between the trimmed V and J ends, which lost 5 bases and 7 bases, there was a span of 17 bases. The CDR3 has 14 residues. The CDR3 DNA follows: TGTGCCAGCAGTCTCTTTGCAGGGTCGGGTGGCTACACCTTC. It yields the protein CASSLFAGSGGYTF.

The chain combines TRBV6-5 with TRBJ2-4; 10 bases match TRBD2. The CDR3 is 15 residues long. CDR1 is MNHEY, CDR2 SVGAGI, per germline. The V gene end was trimmed by 6 bases and the J gene end by 9 bases; junction bases not matched to a gene: 11. The CDR3 sequence: CASSSHLAGGSIQYF. CDR3 sequence (DNA): TGTGCCAGCAGCTCCCACTTAGCGGGAGGAAGCATTCAGTACTTC.

The J gene is TRBJ2-3, the V gene TRBV6-6; 11 bases align to TRBD2. Trimming took 6 bases from V and 0 from J; bases not matched to a gene: 5. The CDR3 runs to 16 residues. CDR1 and CDR2 (germline): MNHNY, SVGAGI (reference sequence). The DNA for the CDR3 is TGTGCCAGCAGCCGTCTAGCGGGGGGTAGCACAGATACGCAGTATTTT. It translates to CASSRLAGGSTDTQYF.

The chain employs TRBV5-1 and TRBJ2-3, with TRBD1 as a possible D gene (6 bases). Per germline, CDR1 SGHRS and CDR2 YFSETQ. Between the trimmed V and J ends, which lost 7 bases and 2 bases, there was a span of 17 bases. The CDR3 length is 15 residues. CDR3 protein: CASARTQGYTDTQYF. The CDR3 region has the DNA TGCGCCAGCGCAAGAACCCAGGGGTACACAGATACGCAGTATTTT. Based on the CDR3 plus reference TRBV5-1 and TRBJ2-3, the full variable domain is KAGVTQTPRYLIKTRGQQVTLSCSPISGHRSVSWYQQTPGQGLQFLFEYFSETQRNKGNFPGRFSGRQFSNSRSEMNVSTLELGDSALYLCASARTQGYTDTQYFGPGTRLTVL.

V usage is TRBV7-9 and J usage is TRBJ2-7, with D maybe TRBD2 (5 bases). With 5 bases removed from V and 5 bases from J, the gap between germline ends came to 19 bases. Germline CDR1 and CDR2: SEHNR and FQNEAQ (reference sequence). This CDR3 is 15 amino acids long. CDR3 in DNA: TGTGCCAGCAGCCCGCCGGGCCCGGACTTGGACGAGCAGTACTTC. This sequence encodes CASSPPGPDLDEQYF. Based on the CDR3 plus reference TRBV7-9 and TRBJ2-7, the full variable domain is DTGVSQNPRHKITKRGQNVTFRCDPISEHNRLYWYRQTLGQGPEFLTYFQNEAQLEKSRLLSDRFSAERPKGSFSTLEIQRTEQGDSAMYLCASSPPGPDLDEQYFGPGTRLTVT.

The chain has TRBV7-2 and TRBJ2-1; TRBD2 matches at 7 bases. V dropped 3 bases and J dropped 10; count of bases not matched to a gene: 3. CDR1 SGHTA and CDR2 FQGNSA come from the germline V gene. CDR3 length: 12 amino acids. The CDR3 DNA reads TGTGCCAGCAGCTTGGGACTACCCGAGCAGTTCTTC. Amino acids: CASSLGLPEQFF.

As to this clone: At one of its ends the junction is not consistent with the germline gene, which may arise from a read error. The chain is built from TRBV7-7 and TRBJ2-5, with TRBD1 matching 10 bases. CDR1 SSHAT and CDR2 FNYEAQ come from the germline V gene (reference sequence). This CDR3 contains 14 residues. For the CDR3, the DNA is TGTGCTAGCAGCTTAGGGACAGGGGCCGAGACCCAGTACTTC. This translates into CASSLGTGAETQYF.

The chain carries TRBV29-1 and TRBJ2-5, with TRBD1 matching 7 bases. The V and J ends lost 4 bases and 1 base, in that order; junction bases with no gene match: 3. The germline gives CDR1 SQVTM, CDR2 ANQGSEA. CDR3 length equals 13 residues. Written as DNA, the CDR3 is TGCAGCGTTGGGGCAGGGGGCCAAGAGACCCAGTACTTC. This translates into CSVGAGGQETQYF. Variable domain in full (rest from reference TRBV29-1 and TRBJ2-5): SAVISQKPSRDICQRGTSLTIQCQVDSQVTMMFWYRQQPGQSLTLIATANQGSEATYESGFVIDKFPISRPNLTFSTLTVSNMSPEDSSIYLCSVGAGGQETQYFGPGTRLLVL.

The rearrangement joins TRBV19 to TRBJ2-5; D unclear. Trimming stripped 5 bases from V and 7 bases from J, with 17 bases between. Per the germline V gene, CDR1 is LNHDA and CDR2 is SQIVND (reference sequence). This CDR3 is built from 14 residues. The CDR3 region has the DNA TGTGCCAGTAGTGACTTACGGTCCGTCGGGACCCAGTACTTC. Amino acids: CASSDLRSVGTQYF.

V and J are TRBV4-3 and TRBJ2-3; TRBD1 matches at 8 bases. The CDR3 covers 16 residues. The junction had 6 bases not matched to a gene; V was cut back by 4 bases and J by 0 bases. CDR1 and CDR2 (germline): LGHNA, YSLEER. This CDR3 is CASSRGGQASTDTQYF. The CDR3 region has the DNA TGCGCCAGCAGCCGAGGGGGACAGGCTAGCACAGATACGCAGTATTTT.

The chain employs TRBV11-3 and TRBJ2-7, with 7 bases fitting TRBD2. With V trimmed by 1 base and J by 0 bases, 3 bases remained unmatched. In germline, CDR1 is SGHNT, CDR2 YENEEA. The CDR3 runs to 15 residues. The CDR3 spells CASSLGWDYSYEQYF. In DNA form, the CDR3 reads TGTGCCAGCAGCTTAGGGTGGGACTACTCCTACGAGCAGTACTTC.

The CDR3 DNA follows: TGTGCCATCAGTGAGTTAGACACTGAAGCTTTCTTT. This encodes CAISELDTEAFF. This chain links TRBV10-3 with TRBJ1-1; D ambiguous. Trimming removed 1 base at V and 3 bases at J, with 3 bases between. CDR3 size: 12 residues. The germline gives CDR1 ENHRY, CDR2 SYGVKD.

V usage is TRBV7-9 and J usage is TRBJ1-2; 9 nucleotides line up with TRBD1. Trimming removed 5 bases from V and 3 bases from J; junction bases left unmatched: 7. This CDR3 region has 15 residues. CDR1 and CDR2 from the germline V gene are SEHNR and FQNEAQ (reference sequence). CDR3 sequence reads: CASSPGDREDYGYTF. CDR3 DNA: TGTGCCAGCAGCCCTGGGGACAGGGAGGACTATGGCTACACCTTC. Combining the CDR3 with reference TRBV7-9 and TRBJ1-2 gives the whole variable domain DTGVSQNPRHKITKRGQNVTFRCDPISEHNRLYWYRQTLGQGPEFLTYFQNEAQLEKSRLLSDRFSAERPKGSFSTLEIQRTEQGDSAMYLCASSPGDREDYGYTFGSGTRLTVV.

The chain combines TRBV4-2 with TRBJ2-4, with 7 bases aligning to TRBD2. The CDR3 extends over 15 amino acids. The germline CDR1 and CDR2 sequences are LGHNA and YNFKEQ. J was trimmed by 5 bases and V by 0 bases; bases with no gene match: 4. CDR3 sequence reads: CASSQDSAGENIQYF. Here the CDR3 DNA reads TGTGCCAGCAGCCAAGATTCCGCGGGAGAAAACATTCAGTACTTC.

This rearrangement joins TRBV6-6 to TRBJ2-7; the D gene is possibly TRBD1 (5 bases). The CDR3 has 14 residues. V was pared by 6 bases and J by 5 bases, with 17 bases between. Germline V gene sequence: CDR1 MNHNY, CDR2 SVGAGI (reference sequence). DNA of the CDR3: TGTGCCAGCAGAGACAGTAATCGGGCCCACGAGCAGTACTTC. This translates into CASRDSNRAHEQYF.

The table lists this clone with a count of one. The V call is TRBV5-4, the J call TRBJ2-1; 7 nucleotides agree with TRBD2. The CDR3 is made up of 14 amino acids. Germline loops: CDR1 SGHNT, CDR2 YYREEE (reference sequence). Unmatched junction bases numbered 15, after V lost 10 bases and J lost 8 bases. DNA of the CDR3: TGTGCCCTCAAGGGAGGGAGCCGGGGTGATGAGCAGTTCTTC. It codes for CALKGGSRGDEQFF.

The V and J genes are TRBV10-3 and TRBJ2-1, with 9 bases matching TRBD2. The germline V gene encodes CDR1 ENHRY and CDR2 SYGVKD. V trimming: 10 bases; J trimming: 1 base; junction bases outside the gene matches: 8. The CDR3 runs to 15 residues. The CDR3 bases are TGTGCCACCGGTACTAGCGGGTTGTCCTACAATGAGCAGTTCTTC. It encodes CATGTSGLSYNEQFF.

The chain couples TRBV14 to TRBJ2-7; 10 bases match TRBD2. This CDR3 spans 15 amino acids. Trimming removed 4 bases from V and 7 bases from J; junction bases left unmatched: 10. Germline assignment: CDR1 SGHDN and CDR2 FVKESK. The chain's CDR3 is CASSPHMLAGGEQYF. In DNA, the CDR3 is TGTGCCAGCAGCCCCCATATGTTAGCGGGGGGTGAGCAGTACTTC.

The chain uses TRBV7-9 and TRBJ2-3; D may be TRBD2 (7 bases). V lost 0 bases to trimming and J lost 9 bases, with 16 bases between them. CDR1 SEHNR and CDR2 FQNEAQ come from the germline V gene (reference sequence). The CDR3 loop spans 15 amino acids. The CDR3 DNA sequence: TGTGCCAGCAGCTTAGCGGGGGGGCGGGATTTGACGCAGTATTTT. Its translation is CASSLAGGRDLTQYF.

The chain carries TRBV7-8 and TRBJ1-5; D gene unclear. This CDR3 has 17 residues. V was shortened by 2 bases and J by 0 bases, with 14 bases between the two germline ends. The V gene's germline CDR1 is SGHVS and CDR2 FQNEAQ. The CDR3 loop reads CASSLLAGRYSNQPQHF. As DNA, the CDR3 is TGTGCCAGCAGCTTACTAGCCGGGAGATATAGCAATCAGCCCCAGCATTTT.

This sequence joins TRBV11-3 and TRBJ2-5; tentatively, D is TRBD1 (6 bases). V lost 5 bases, J lost 4 bases, and 11 bases lay in between. The germline V gene encodes CDR1 SGHNT and CDR2 YENEEA. There are 13 residues in the CDR3. This CDR3 reads CASSPSGVETQYF. The CDR3 DNA is TGTGCCAGCAGCCCATCAGGGGTAGAGACCCAGTACTTC.

The V call is TRBV7-9, the J call TRBJ1-1; TRBD1 is a possible D gene (6 bases). V was trimmed by 4 bases and J by 6 bases, leaving 18 bases between them. The CDR3 contains 15 residues. Germline V gene data show CDR1 as SEHNR and CDR2 as FQNEAQ (reference sequence). The CDR3 DNA is TGTGCCAGCAGCTCCCGGACACAACAGGGCCCTGAAGCTTTCTTT. This gives the protein CASSSRTQQGPEAFF.

The V call is TRBV19, the J call TRBJ1-5; TRBD1 matches at 8 bases. Per germline, CDR1 LNHDA and CDR2 SQIVND (reference sequence). V lost 4 bases to trimming and J lost 6 bases; unmatched junction nucleotides: 11. The CDR3 has 16 amino acids. The CDR3 loop is CASSTGTGGLSQPQHF. The CDR3 DNA reads TGTGCCAGTAGTACCGGTACAGGGGGTTTAAGTCAGCCCCAGCATTTT.

V is TRBV7-3 and J is TRBJ2-1; the D is unclear. V was shortened by 1 base and J by 4 bases, with 5 bases between the two germline ends. This CDR3 region has 13 residues. Germline V gene sequence: CDR1 SGHTA, CDR2 FQGTGA. The CDR3 DNA is TGTGCCAGCAGCTTAAACTCGTACAATGAGCAGTTCTTC. Translation gives CASSLNSYNEQFF.

This chain connects TRBV6-5 to TRBJ2-2; TRBD1 agrees at 8 bases. CDR3 length: 15 residues. Germline loops: CDR1 MNHEY, CDR2 SVGAGI. V trimming: 8 bases; J trimming: 0 bases; junction bases outside the gene matches: 5. Here the CDR3 reads CASRKQGANTGELFF. CDR3 DNA: TGTGCCAGCCGTAAACAGGGGGCGAACACCGGGGAGCTGTTTTTT.

The chain links TRBV4-3 to TRBJ2-5, with 12 nucleotides matching TRBD2. The J call may be faulty, since TRBJ2-7 better matches the DNA end. CDR3 length: 15 residues. The germline CDR1 and CDR2 sequences are LGHNA and YSLEER. The CDR3 is CASSQGLAGVYEQYF. Here the CDR3 DNA reads TGCGCCAGCAGCCAAGGACTAGCGGGGGTCTACGAGCAGTACTTC.

The V and J genes are TRBV6-1 and TRBJ1-1, with 10 nucleotides matching TRBD1. Germline CDR1 and CDR2: MNHNS and SASEGT. CDR3 length equals 16 residues. V lost 1 base to trimming and J lost 7 bases; unmatched junction nucleotides: 9. DNA for the CDR3: TGTGCCAGCAGTGAAGTGCGGGACAGGGGCCGACGTGAAGCTTTCTTT. Protein product: CASSEVRDRGRREAFF.

The chain carries TRBV2 and TRBJ1-1; possibly TRBD1 for D (5 bases). V dropped 5 bases and J dropped 1 base, with 8 bases sitting between them. The length of the CDR3 is 13 residues. Germline lookup yields CDR1 SNHLY and CDR2 FYNNEI. CDR3 DNA: TGTGCCAGCAGTCGAGACAGGAACACTGAAGCTTTCTTT. It translates to CASSRDRNTEAFF.